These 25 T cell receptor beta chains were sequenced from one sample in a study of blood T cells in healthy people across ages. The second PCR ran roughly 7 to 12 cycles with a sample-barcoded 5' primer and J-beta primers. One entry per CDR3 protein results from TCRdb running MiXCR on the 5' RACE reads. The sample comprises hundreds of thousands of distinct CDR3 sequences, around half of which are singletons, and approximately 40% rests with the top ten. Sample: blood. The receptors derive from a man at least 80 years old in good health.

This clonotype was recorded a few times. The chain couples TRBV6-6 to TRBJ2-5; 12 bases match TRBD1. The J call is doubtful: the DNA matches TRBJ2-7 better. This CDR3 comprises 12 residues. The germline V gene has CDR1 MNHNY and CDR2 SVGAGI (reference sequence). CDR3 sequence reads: CASGTGGDEQYF. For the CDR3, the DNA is TGTGCCAGCGGGACAGGGGGCGACGAGCAGTACTTC.

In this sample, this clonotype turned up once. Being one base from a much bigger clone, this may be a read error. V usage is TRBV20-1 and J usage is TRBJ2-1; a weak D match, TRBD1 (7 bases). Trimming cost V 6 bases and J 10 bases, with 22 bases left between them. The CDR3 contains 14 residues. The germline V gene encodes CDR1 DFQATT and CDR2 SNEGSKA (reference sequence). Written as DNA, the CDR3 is TGCAGTGCGAATACCGCAGGGGGGATGTTCGAGCAGTTCTTC. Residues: CSANTAGGMFEQFF.

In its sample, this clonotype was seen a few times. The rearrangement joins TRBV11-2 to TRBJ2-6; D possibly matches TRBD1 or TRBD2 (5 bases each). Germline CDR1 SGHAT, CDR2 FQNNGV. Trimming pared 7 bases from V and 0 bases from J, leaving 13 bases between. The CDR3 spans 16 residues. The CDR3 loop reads CASTRGVLSGANVLTF. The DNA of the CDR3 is TGTGCCAGCACCCGAGGGGTACTCTCTGGGGCCAACGTCCTGACTTTC.

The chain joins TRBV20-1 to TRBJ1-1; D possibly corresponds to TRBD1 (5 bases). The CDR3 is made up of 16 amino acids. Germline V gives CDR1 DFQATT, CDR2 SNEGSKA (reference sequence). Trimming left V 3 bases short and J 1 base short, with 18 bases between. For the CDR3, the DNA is TGCAGTGCTAGGGATCCACGAGGGGTGAGGAACACTGAAGCTTTCTTT. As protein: CSARDPRGVRNTEAFF.

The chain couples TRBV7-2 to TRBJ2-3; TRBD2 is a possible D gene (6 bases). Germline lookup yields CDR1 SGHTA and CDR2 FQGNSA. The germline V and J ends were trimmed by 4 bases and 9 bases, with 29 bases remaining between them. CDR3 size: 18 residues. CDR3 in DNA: TGTGCCAGCAGCTCAAGAGCCGGGACTTCTGCCGGAGATAACACGCAGTATTTT. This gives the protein CASSSRAGTSAGDNTQYF.

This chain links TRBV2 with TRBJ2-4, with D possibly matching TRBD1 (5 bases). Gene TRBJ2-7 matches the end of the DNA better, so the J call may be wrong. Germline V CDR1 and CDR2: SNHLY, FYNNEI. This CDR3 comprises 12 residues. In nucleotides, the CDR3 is TGTGCCAGCAGTGAGACAGCGTACGAGCAGTACTTC. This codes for CASSETAYEQYF.

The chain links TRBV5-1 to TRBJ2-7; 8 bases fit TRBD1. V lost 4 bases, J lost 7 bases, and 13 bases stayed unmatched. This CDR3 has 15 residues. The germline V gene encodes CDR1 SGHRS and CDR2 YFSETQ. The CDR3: CASSIVGQAYNEQYF. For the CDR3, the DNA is TGCGCCAGCAGCATAGTGGGACAGGCCTACAATGAGCAGTACTTC.

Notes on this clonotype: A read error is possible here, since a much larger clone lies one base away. CDR3 nucleotide sequence: TGTGCCAGCAGTCCCGGGACAGGGGTCTACGGGCAGTACTTC. It codes for CASSPGTGVYGQYF. The chain uses TRBV6-5 and TRBJ2-7; 10 bases line up with TRBD1. CDR3 size: 14 residues. CDR1 MNHEY and CDR2 SVGAGI come from the germline V gene.

CDR3 DNA sequence: TGCGCCAGCAGTGAGTCGACGGGGACGATAATTAATGAAGCTTTCTTT. Its protein is CASSESTGTIINEAFF. The chain uses TRBV10-2 and TRBJ1-1; a weak D match, TRBD1 (5 bases). The CDR3 loop spans 16 amino acids. Trimming cost V 0 bases and J 7 bases, with 18 bases left between them. Germline CDR1 reads WSHSY; CDR2 reads SAAADI.

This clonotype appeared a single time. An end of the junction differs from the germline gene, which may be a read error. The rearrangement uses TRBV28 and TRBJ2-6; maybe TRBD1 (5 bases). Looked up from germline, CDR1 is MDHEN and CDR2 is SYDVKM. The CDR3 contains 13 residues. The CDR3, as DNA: TGTGCCAGCGAGGCTTCTGGGGCCAACGTCCCGACTTTC. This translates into CASEASGANVPTF. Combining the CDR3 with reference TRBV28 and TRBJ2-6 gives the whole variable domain DVKVTQSSRYLVKRTGEKVFLECVQDMDHENMFWYRQDPGLGLRLIYFSYDVKMKEKGDIPEGYSVSREKKERFSLILESASTNQTSMYLCASEASGANVPTFGAGSRLTVL.

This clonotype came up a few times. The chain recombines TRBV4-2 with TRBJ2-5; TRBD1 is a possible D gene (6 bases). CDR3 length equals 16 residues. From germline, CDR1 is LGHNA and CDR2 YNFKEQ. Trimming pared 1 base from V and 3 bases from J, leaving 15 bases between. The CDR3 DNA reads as TGTGCCAGCAGCCAAGCCTCAGGCCCAGGGGAAGAGACCCAGTACTTC. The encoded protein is CASSQASGPGEETQYF.

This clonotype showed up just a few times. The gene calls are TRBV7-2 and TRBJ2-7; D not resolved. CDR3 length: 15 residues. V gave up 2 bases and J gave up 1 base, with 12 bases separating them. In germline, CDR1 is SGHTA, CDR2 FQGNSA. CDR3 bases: TGTGCCAGCAGCTTAACCCCCCGACGTTCCTACGAGCAGTACTTC. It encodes CASSLTPRRSYEQYF.

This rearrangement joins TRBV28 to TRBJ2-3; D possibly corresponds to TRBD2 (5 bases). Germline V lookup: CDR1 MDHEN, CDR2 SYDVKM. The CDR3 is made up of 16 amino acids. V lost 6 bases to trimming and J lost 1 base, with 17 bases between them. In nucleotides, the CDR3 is TGTGCCAGCAGCTTACTAGGTGGGCCACGCACAGATACGCAGTATTTT. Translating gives CASSLLGGPRTDTQYF. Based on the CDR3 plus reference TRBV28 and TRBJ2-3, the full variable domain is DVKVTQSSRYLVKRTGEKVFLECVQDMDHENMFWYRQDPGLGLRLIYFSYDVKMKEKGDIPEGYSVSREKKERFSLILESASTNQTSMYLCASSLLGGPRTDTQYFGPGTRLTVL.

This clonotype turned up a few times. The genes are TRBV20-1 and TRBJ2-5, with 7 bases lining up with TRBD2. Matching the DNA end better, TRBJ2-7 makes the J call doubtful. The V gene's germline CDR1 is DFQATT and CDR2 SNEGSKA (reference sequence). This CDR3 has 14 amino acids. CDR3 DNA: TGCAGTGCTCCCTCTAGCGGCCGGAGGAACGAGCAGTACTTC. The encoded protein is CSAPSSGRRNEQYF.

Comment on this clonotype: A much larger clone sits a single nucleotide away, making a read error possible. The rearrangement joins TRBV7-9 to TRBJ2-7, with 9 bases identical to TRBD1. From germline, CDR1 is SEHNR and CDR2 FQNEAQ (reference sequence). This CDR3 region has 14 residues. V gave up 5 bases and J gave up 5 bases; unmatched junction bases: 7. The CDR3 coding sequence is TGTGCCAGCAGCCCCCGGGACAGGGTCCACGAGCAGTACTTC. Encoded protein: CASSPRDRVHEQYF. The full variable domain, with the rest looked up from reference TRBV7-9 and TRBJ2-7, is DTGVSQNPRHKITKRGQNVTFRCDPISEHNRLYWYRQTLGQGPEFLTYFQNEAQLEKSRLLSDRFSAERPKGSFSTLEIQRTEQGDSAMYLCASSPRDRVHEQYFGPGTRLTVT.

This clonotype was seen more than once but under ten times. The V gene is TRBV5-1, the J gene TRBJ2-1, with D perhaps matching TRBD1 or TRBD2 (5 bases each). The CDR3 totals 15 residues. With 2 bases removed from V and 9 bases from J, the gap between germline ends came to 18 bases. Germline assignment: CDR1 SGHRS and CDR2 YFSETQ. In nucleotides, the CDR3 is TGCGCCAGCAGCTTACCGGGGCTCCGCGCGGGTGAGCAGTTCTTC. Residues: CASSLPGLRAGEQFF. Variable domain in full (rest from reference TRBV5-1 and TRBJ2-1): KAGVTQTPRYLIKTRGQQVTLSCSPISGHRSVSWYQQTPGQGLQFLFEYFSETQRNKGNFPGRFSGRQFSNSRSEMNVSTLELGDSALYLCASSLPGLRAGEQFFGPGTRLTVL.

The CDR3 DNA follows: TGCGCCAGCAGCCCGGACCCCTCCAATCAGCCCCAGCATTTT. It codes for CASSPDPSNQPQHF. The genes are TRBV5-1 and TRBJ1-5; no definite D call. V was shortened by 4 bases and J by 3 bases, with 11 bases between the two germline ends. The CDR3 is 14 residues long. CDR1 is SGHRS and CDR2 is YFSETQ in the germline V gene.

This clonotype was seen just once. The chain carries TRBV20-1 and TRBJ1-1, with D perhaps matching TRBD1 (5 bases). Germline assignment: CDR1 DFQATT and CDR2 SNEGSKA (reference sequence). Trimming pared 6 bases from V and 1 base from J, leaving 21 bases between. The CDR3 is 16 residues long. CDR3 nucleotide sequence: TGCAGTGCCAGGCAAGGGCAGGGAGGAAGGAACACTGAAGCTTTCTTT. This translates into CSARQGQGGRNTEAFF.

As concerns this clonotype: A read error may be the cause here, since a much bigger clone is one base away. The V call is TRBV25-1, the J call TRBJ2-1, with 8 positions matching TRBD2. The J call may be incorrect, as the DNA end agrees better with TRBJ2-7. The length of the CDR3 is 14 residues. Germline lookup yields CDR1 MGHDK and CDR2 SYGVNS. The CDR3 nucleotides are TGTGCCAGCAGCGCACCGGGGGGGGGCAATGAGCAGTACTTC. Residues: CASSAPGGGNEQYF.

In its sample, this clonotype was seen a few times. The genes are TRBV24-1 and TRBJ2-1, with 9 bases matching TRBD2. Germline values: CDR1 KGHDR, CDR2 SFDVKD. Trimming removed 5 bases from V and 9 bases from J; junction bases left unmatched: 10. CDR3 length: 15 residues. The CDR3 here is CATSALGGRAGEQFF. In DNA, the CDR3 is TGTGCCACCAGTGCCCTCGGCGGGAGGGCTGGTGAGCAGTTCTTC.

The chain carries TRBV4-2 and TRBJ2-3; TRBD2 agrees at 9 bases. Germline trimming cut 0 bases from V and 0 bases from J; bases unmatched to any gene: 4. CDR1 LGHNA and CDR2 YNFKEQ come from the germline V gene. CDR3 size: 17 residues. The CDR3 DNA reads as TGTGCCAGCAGCCAAGATCAGCTAGCGGGAAGCACAGATACGCAGTATTTT. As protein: CASSQDQLAGSTDTQYF.

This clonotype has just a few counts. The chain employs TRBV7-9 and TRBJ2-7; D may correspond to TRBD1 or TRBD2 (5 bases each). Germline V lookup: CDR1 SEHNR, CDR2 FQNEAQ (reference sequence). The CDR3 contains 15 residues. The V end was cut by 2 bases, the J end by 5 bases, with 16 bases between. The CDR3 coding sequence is TGTGCCAGCAGCTTAATTGGGACCCTCTCGGACGAGCAGTACTTC. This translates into CASSLIGTLSDEQYF.

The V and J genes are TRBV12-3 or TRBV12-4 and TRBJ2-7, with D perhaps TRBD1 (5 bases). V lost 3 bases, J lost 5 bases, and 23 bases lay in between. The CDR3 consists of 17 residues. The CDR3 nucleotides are TGTGCCAGCAGTTTGACCCCACCTGGACATCTTAAAGACGAGCAGTACTTC. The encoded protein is CASSLTPPGHLKDEQYF.

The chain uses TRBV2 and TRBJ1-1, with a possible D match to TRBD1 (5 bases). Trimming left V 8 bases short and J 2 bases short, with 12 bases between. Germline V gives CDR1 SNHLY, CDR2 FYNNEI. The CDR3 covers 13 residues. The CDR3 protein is CASQGTENTEAFF. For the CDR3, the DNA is TGTGCCAGCCAAGGGACGGAAAACACTGAAGCTTTCTTT.

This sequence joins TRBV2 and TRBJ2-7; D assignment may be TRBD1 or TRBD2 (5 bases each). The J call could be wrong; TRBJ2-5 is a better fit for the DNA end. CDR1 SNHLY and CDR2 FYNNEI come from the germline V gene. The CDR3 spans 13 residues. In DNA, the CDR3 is TGTGCCAAGGGGTCGGGGAGCCAAGAGACCCAGTACTTC. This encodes CAKGSGSQETQYF.